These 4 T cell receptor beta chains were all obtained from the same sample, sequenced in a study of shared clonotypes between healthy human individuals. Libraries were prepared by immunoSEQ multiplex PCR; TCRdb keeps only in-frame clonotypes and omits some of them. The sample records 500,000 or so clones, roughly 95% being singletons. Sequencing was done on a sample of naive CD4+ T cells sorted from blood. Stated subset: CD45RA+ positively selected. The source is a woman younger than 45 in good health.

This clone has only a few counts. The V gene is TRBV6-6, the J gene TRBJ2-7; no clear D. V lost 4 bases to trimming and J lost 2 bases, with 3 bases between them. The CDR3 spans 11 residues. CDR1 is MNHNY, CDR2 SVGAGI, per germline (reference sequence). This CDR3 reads CASSSAYEQYF. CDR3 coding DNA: TGTGCCAGCAGTTCTGCCTACGAGCAGTACTTC.

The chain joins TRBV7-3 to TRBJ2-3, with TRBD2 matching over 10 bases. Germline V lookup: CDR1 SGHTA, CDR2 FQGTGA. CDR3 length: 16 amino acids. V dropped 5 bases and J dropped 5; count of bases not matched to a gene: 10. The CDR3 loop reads CASSPAGTSAIDTQYF. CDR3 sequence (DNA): TGTGCCAGCAGCCCTGCGGGGACTAGCGCGATAGATACGCAGTATTTT.

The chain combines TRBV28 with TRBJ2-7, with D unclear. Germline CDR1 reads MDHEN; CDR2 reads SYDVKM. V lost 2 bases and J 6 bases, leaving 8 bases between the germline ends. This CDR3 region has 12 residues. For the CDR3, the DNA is TGTGCCAGCAGTTTAAAGGCTTTCGAGCAGTACTTC. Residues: CASSLKAFEQYF.

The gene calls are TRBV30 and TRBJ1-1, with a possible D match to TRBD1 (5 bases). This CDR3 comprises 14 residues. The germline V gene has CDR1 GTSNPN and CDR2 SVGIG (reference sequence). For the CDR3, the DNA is TGTGCTTGCTGTGGGGCGCGAGGGAACACTGAAGCTTTCTTT. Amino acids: CACCGARGNTEAFF. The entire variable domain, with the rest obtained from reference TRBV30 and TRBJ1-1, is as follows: SQTIHQWPATLVQPVGSPLSLECTVEGTSNPNLYWYRQAAGRGLQLLFYSVGIGQISSEVPQNLSASRPQDRQFILSSKKLLLSDSGFYLCACCGARGNTEAFFGQGTRLTVV.